This T cell receptor beta chain was identified in a study of blood T cell repertoires in COVID-19. Overall study context: Samples came from the United States, Italy and Spain, spanning acute and convalescent COVID-19. PBMCs, B-cell-depleted T cells, or T cells were the source of the cDNA or gDNA that made up the material.

Only in-frame clones appear in the TCRdb table, and some are missing; sequencing was by immunoSEQ multiplex PCR. Among 90,000 to 120,000 clones listed, 70% to 90% were seen once. Trimming cost V 4 bases and J 0 bases, with 10 bases left between them. Germline CDR1 MNHNY, CDR2 SVGAGI (reference sequence). The CDR3 totals 16 residues. The sequencing input was peripheral blood. This TCR was sampled from a man aged 50-60 years with active or convalescent COVID-19. This chain joins TRBV6-6 and TRBJ2-6; the D gene is possibly TRBD1 (5 bases). The CDR3 DNA follows: TGTGCCAGCAGTTGGGGTAGGGGCTCTGGGGCCAACGTCCTGACTTTC. It codes for CASSWGRGSGANVLTF.